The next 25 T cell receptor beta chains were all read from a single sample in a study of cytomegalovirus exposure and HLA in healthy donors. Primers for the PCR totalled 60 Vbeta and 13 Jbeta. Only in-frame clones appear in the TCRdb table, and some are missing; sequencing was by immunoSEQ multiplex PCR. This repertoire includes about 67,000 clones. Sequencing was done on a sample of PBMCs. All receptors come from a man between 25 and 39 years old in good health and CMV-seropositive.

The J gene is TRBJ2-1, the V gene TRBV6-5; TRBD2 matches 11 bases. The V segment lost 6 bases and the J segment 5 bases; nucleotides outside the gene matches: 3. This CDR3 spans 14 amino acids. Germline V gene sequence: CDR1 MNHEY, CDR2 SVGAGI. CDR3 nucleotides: TGTGCCAGCAGAATAGCGGGAGGGAACAATGAGCAGTTCTTC. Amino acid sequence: CASRIAGGNNEQFF.

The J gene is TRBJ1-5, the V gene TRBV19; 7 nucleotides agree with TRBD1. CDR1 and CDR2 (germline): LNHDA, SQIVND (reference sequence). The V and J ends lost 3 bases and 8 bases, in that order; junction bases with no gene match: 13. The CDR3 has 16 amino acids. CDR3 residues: CASSIYRTGRNKPQHF. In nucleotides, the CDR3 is TGTGCCAGTAGTATTTACCGGACAGGCCGAAACAAGCCCCAGCATTTT.

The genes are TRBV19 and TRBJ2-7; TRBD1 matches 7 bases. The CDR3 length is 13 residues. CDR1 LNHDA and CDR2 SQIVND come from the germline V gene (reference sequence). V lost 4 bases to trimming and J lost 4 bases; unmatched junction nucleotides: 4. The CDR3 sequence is CASSKTQGYEQYF. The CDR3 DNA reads TGTGCCAGTAGTAAGACACAGGGGTACGAGCAGTACTTC.

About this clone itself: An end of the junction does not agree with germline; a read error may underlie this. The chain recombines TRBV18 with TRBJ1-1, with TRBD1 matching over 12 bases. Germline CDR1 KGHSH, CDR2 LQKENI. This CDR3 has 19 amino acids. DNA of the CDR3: TGTGCCAGCTCGCCTAATCCGGGACAGGGGGCACTAAGGAACACTGAAGATTTCTTT. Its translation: CASSPNPGQGALRNTEDFF.

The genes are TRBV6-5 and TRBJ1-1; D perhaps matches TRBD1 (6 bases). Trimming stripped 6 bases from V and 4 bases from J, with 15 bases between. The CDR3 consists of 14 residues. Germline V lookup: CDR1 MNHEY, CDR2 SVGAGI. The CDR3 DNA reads TGTGCCAGCAGCTCTAGGGGGGGTGGCACTGAAGCTTTCTTT. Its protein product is CASSSRGGGTEAFF.

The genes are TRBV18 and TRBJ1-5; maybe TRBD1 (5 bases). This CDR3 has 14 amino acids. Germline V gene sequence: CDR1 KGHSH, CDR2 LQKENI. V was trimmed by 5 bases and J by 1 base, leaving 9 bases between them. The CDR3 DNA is TGTGCCAGCTCAAGACAGAGGAGCAATCAGCCCCAGCATTTT. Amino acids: CASSRQRSNQPQHF.

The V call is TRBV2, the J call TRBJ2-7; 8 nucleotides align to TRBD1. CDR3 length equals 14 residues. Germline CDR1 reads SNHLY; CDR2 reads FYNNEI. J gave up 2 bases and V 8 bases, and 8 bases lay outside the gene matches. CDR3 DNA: TGTGCCAGCTTCCCGGGACAGGCCGCCTACGAGCAGTACTTC. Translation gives CASFPGQAAYEQYF.

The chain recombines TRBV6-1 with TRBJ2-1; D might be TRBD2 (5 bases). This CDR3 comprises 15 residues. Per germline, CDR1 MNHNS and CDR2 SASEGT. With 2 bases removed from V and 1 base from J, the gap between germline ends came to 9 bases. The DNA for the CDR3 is TGTGCCAGCAGTGAAAGGACTGAGTCCTACAATGAGCAGTTCTTC. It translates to CASSERTESYNEQFF.

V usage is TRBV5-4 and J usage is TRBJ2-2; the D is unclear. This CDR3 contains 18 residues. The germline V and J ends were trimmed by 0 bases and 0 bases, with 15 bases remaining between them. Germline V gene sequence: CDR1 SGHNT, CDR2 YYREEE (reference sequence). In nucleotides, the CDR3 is TGTGCCAGCAGCTTGGAAACAGAACCAAATTCGAACACCGGGGAGCTGTTTTTT. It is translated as CASSLETEPNSNTGELFF.

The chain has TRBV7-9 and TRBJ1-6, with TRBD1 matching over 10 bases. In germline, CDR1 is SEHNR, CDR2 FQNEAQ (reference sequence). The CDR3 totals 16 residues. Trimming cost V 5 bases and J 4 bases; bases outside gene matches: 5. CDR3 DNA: TGTGCCAGCAGCCCCCGGACAGGGGGTTATAATTCACCCCTCCACTTT. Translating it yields CASSPRTGGYNSPLHF.

The CDR3 DNA follows: TGCGCCAGCAGCTTGGTTGGGCAAGAAAACACCATATATTTT. Translated: CASSLVGQENTIYF. The chain has TRBV5-1 and TRBJ1-3; D gene unclear. Trimming pared 0 bases from V and 6 bases from J, leaving 10 bases between. The germline V gene has CDR1 SGHRS and CDR2 YFSETQ. The CDR3 consists of 14 residues.

This CDR3 reads CASSLGGRFFGETQYF. The CDR3 nucleotides are TGTGCCAGCAGCTTAGGCGGGAGATTTTTCGGGGAGACCCAGTACTTC. The J gene is TRBJ2-5, the V gene TRBV5-8; 7 bases fit TRBD2. CDR1 and CDR2 (germline): SGHTS, YDEGEE. Germline trimming cut 2 bases from V and 5 bases from J; bases unmatched to any gene: 12. This CDR3 region has 16 residues.

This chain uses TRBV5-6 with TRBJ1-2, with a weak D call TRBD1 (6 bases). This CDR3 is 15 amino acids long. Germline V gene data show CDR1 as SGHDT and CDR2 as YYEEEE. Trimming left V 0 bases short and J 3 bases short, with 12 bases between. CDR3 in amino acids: CASSLEDAGDYGYTF. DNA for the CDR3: TGTGCCAGCAGCTTGGAAGATGCAGGGGACTATGGCTACACCTTC.

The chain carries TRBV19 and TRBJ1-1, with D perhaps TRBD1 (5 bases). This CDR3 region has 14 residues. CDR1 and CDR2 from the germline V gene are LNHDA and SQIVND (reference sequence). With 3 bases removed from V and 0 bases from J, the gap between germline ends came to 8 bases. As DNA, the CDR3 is TGTGCCAGTAGTATCCAGGGAATGAACACTGAAGCTTTCTTT. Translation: CASSIQGMNTEAFF.

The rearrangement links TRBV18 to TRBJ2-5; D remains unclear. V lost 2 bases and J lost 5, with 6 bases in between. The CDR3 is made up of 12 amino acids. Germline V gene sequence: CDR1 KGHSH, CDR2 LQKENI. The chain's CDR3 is CASSPSVETQYF. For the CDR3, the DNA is TGTGCCAGCTCACCATCGGTGGAGACCCAGTACTTC. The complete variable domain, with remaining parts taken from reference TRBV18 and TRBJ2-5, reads NAGVMQNPRHLVRRRGQEARLRCSPMKGHSHVYWYRQLPEEGLKFMVYLQKENIIDESGMPKERFSAEFPKEGPSILRIQQVVRGDSAAYFCASSPSVETQYFGPGTRLLVL.

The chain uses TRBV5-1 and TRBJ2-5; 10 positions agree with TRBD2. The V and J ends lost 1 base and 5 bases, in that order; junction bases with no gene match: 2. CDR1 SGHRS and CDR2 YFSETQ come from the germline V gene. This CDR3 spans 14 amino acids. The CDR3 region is CASSLYSGGETQYF. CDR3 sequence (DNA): TGCGCCAGCAGCTTGTATAGCGGGGGGGAGACCCAGTACTTC.

DNA of the CDR3: TGTGCCAGCAGCTTAGCTTGGGCAGGAGGGACCTACGAGCAGTACTTC. It yields the protein CASSLAWAGGTYEQYF. J is TRBJ2-7 and V is TRBV7-9; D is perhaps TRBD2 (6 bases). The germline V and J ends were trimmed by 0 bases and 2 bases, with 14 bases remaining between them. The CDR3 contains 16 residues. The germline V gene has CDR1 SEHNR and CDR2 FQNEAQ (reference sequence).

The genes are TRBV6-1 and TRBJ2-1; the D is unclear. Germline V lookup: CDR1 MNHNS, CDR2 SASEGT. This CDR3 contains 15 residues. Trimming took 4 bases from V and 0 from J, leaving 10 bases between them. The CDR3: CASSVYADSYNEQFF. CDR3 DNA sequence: TGTGCCAGCAGTGTGTATGCAGACTCCTACAATGAGCAGTTCTTC.

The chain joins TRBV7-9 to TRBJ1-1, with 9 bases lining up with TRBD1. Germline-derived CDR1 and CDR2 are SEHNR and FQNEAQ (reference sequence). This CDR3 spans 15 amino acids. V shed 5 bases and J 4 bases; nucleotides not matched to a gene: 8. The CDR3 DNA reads TGTGCCAGCAGCCCACACCGGGACAGGGTCACTGAAGCTTTCTTT. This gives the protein CASSPHRDRVTEAFF.

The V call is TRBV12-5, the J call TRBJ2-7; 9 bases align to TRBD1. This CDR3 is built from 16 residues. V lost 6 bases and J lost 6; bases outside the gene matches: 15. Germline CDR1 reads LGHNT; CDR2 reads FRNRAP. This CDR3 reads CASGPGNRGRLSEQYF. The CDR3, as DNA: TGTGCTAGTGGGCCGGGGAACAGGGGGCGCCTAAGCGAGCAGTACTTC.

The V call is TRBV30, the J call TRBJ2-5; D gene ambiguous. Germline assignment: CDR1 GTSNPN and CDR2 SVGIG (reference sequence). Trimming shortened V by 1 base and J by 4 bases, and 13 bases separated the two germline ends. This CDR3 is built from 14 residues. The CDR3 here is CAWSEAPEAETQYF. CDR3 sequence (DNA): TGTGCCTGGAGTGAGGCCCCAGAGGCAGAGACCCAGTACTTC. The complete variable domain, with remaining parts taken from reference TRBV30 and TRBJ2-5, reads SQTIHQWPATLVQPVGSPLSLECTVEGTSNPNLYWYRQAAGRGLQLLFYSVGIGQISSEVPQNLSASRPQDRQFILSSKKLLLSDSGFYLCAWSEAPEAETQYFGPGTRLLVL.

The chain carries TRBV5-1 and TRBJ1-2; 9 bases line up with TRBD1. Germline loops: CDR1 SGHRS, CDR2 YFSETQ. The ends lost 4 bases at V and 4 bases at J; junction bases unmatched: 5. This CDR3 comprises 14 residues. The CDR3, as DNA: TGCGCCAGCAGCCCGACAGGGGGTAGCTATGGCTACACCTTC. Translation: CASSPTGGSYGYTF.

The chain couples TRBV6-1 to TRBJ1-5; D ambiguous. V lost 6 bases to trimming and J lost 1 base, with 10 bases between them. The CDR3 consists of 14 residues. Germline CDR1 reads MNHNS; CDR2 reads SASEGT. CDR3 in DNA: TGTGCCAGCAGGGACCGGGGAAGCAATCAGCCCCAGCATTTT. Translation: CASRDRGSNQPQHF.

The DNA of the CDR3 is TGTGCCAGCACCAGCACAGGGGCATCCTATAATTCACCCCTCCACTTT. Translated: CASTSTGASYNSPLHF. This chain joins TRBV4-2 and TRBJ1-6, with 7 bases identical to TRBD1. This CDR3 contains 16 residues. J was trimmed by 1 base and V by 7 bases; bases with no gene match: 7. Looked up from germline, CDR1 is LGHNA and CDR2 is YNFKEQ.

The CDR3 nucleotides read TGTGCCAGCAGTGAAGATTGGGCTAGGGGTTTAGACATTCAGTACTTC. It is translated as CASSEDWARGLDIQYF. The chain links TRBV6-1 to TRBJ2-4; a possible D gene is TRBD1 (5 bases). Trimming stripped 1 base from V and 8 bases from J, with 18 bases between. The CDR3 is 16 amino acids. Germline values: CDR1 MNHNS, CDR2 SASEGT.